This TCR beta chain was recorded in a study of T cells in Graves' hyperthyroidism and ophthalmopathy. Study observations and caveats: Model predictions of ophthalmopathy came a median approximately 6.8 months before onset.

Amplification of TCR beta CDR3 regions used RNA as the template. HTBI primers were the set used in a first-round RT-PCR of the TCR CDR3. MiXCR, applied by TCRdb to the multiplex PCR reads, yields one record per CDR3 protein. Found here are hundreds of thousands of distinct CDR3 sequences, roughly 17% of them singletons; the top ten hold around 4%. A note on this clonotype: Its antigen is currently unknown.

Sequences were obtained from blood. This clonotype was sampled from a woman in her 30s with Graves' hyperthyroidism.

Here the CDR3 DNA reads TGTGCCAGCAGCGCGGTGGGGAGCTCTGGAAACACCATATATTTT. It encodes CASSAVGSSGNTIYF. The rearrangement joins TRBV9 to TRBJ1-3, with no clear D. This CDR3 spans 15 amino acids. CDR1 SGDLS and CDR2 YYNGEE come from the germline V gene. Trimming removed 3 bases from V and 0 bases from J, with 10 bases in between.